Shown below are 15 T cell receptor beta chains from a single sample sequenced in a study of blood T cell repertoires in COVID-19. The table came from immunoSEQ multiplex PCR; TCRdb's copy has only in-frame clones and leaves some out. The sample contains under 250,000 clones, around 84% of which appear only once. The sample taken for sequencing was peripheral blood. Receptor source: a woman in her seventies with active or convalescent COVID-19.

V gene TRBV27 combines with J gene TRBJ1-1; no definite D call. Between the trimmed V and J ends, which lost 6 bases and 10 bases, there was a span of 12 bases. CDR3 length equals 11 residues. The V gene's germline CDR1 is MNHEY and CDR2 SMNVEV (reference sequence). The CDR3: CASRGLGGAFF. DNA of the CDR3: TGTGCCAGCAGGGGTTTGGGAGGAGCTTTCTTT.

V usage is TRBV6-2 or TRBV6-3 and J usage is TRBJ2-2; 7 positions agree with TRBD1. Germline loops: CDR1 MNHEY, CDR2 SVGEGT. This CDR3 contains 18 residues. The J segment lost 3 bases and the V segment lost 4 bases, leaving 14 bases of the junction unmatched. In DNA form, the CDR3 reads TGTGCCAGCAGTTTCCATACAGGGGACGGTATGGACACCGGGGAGCTGTTTTTT. Its protein product is CASSFHTGDGMDTGELFF.

This clone was recorded only once. The chain has TRBV5-1 and TRBJ2-6, with a possible D match to TRBD2 (5 bases). V lost 0 bases to trimming and J lost 4 bases, with 20 bases between them. CDR1 and CDR2 from the germline V gene are SGHRS and YFSETQ. CDR3 length: 19 amino acids. Here the CDR3 DNA reads TGCGCCAGCAGCTTGGAGGGCAGGACTCTATTGGGAGGGGCCAACGTCCTGACTTTC. It codes for CASSLEGRTLLGGANVLTF.

This chain joins TRBV19 and TRBJ1-5, with D unresolved. This CDR3 has 15 amino acids. Trimming took off 5 bases at V and 7 bases at J, with 18 bases between the two ends. Germline loops: CDR1 LNHDA, CDR2 SQIVND (reference sequence). The CDR3, as DNA: TGTGCCAGTAGTGTCCGTGTTCTAGGTGGGCAGCCCCAGCATTTT. Translated, it gives CASSVRVLGGQPQHF.

The chain recombines TRBV7-6 with TRBJ2-2, with TRBD2 identical over 8 bases. The CDR3 is made up of 20 amino acids. Germline V lookup: CDR1 SGHVS, CDR2 FNYEAQ. The V gene end was trimmed by 2 bases and the J gene end by 0 bases; junction bases not matched to a gene: 14. The CDR3 spells CASSLSVGSGSVSNTGELFF. CDR3 sequence (DNA): TGTGCCAGCAGCTTATCCGTAGGAAGCGGGAGCGTTTCGAACACCGGGGAGCTGTTTTTT.

The gene calls are TRBV29-1 and TRBJ1-4, with D possibly being TRBD1 (5 bases). V lost 7 bases, J lost 8 bases, and 11 bases lay in between. CDR1 is SQVTM, CDR2 ANQGSEA, per germline. CDR3 size: 11 residues. DNA of the CDR3: TGCAGCGCTCAGGGCGAAGAAAAACTGTTTTTT. It is translated as CSAQGEEKLFF. Drawing the rest from reference TRBV29-1 and TRBJ1-4, the complete variable domain is SAVISQKPSRDICQRGTSLTIQCQVDSQVTMMFWYRQQPGQSLTLIATANQGSEATYESGFVIDKFPISRPNLTFSTLTVSNMSPEDSSIYLCSAQGEEKLFFGSGTQLSVL.

The V call is TRBV12-5, the J call TRBJ1-1, with D unresolved. The CDR3 runs 13 residues. Trimming stripped 7 bases from V and 9 bases from J, with 18 bases between. The V gene's germline CDR1 is LGHNT and CDR2 FRNRAP. CDR3 nucleotide sequence: TGTGCTAGTGCACCCCTAGGCCGCGGCAAAGCTTTCTTT. Translating gives CASAPLGRGKAFF.

A few counts support this clone. CDR3 amino acids: CASSVGQVGQGYEQYF. The CDR3 region has the DNA TGTGCCAGCAGCGTAGGACAGGTGGGGCAGGGCTACGAGCAGTACTTC. The V gene is TRBV9, the J gene TRBJ2-7; possibly TRBD1 for D (6 bases). There are 16 residues in the CDR3. V lost 0 bases to trimming and J lost 3 bases, with 16 bases between them. In germline, CDR1 is SGDLS, CDR2 YYNGEE.

This chain joins TRBV5-6 and TRBJ2-2, with D uncertain. Between the trimmed V and J ends, which lost 1 base and 1 base, there was a span of 8 bases. The V gene's germline CDR1 is SGHDT and CDR2 YYEEEE. The CDR3 is 15 amino acids. CDR3 in amino acids: CASSLNPKNTGELFF. The CDR3 bases are TGTGCCAGCAGCTTGAATCCAAAGAACACCGGGGAGCTGTTTTTT.

This sequence joins TRBV18 and TRBJ1-4, with 7 nucleotides matching TRBD1. CDR3 size: 14 residues. Per germline, CDR1 KGHSH and CDR2 LQKENI. The junction had 9 bases not matched to a gene; V was cut back by 6 bases and J by 8 bases. This CDR3 is CASSQGEESEKLFF. CDR3 nucleotide sequence: TGTGCCAGCTCTCAGGGGGAAGAATCCGAAAAACTGTTTTTT.

The rearrangement uses TRBV24-1 and TRBJ2-3, with 7 bases lining up with TRBD2. The CDR3 spans 15 residues. Trimming cost V 1 base and J 5 bases; bases outside gene matches: 5. Germline assignment: CDR1 KGHDR and CDR2 SFDVKD. CDR3 amino acids: CATSDFPSGGDTQYF. The CDR3 coding sequence is TGTGCCACCAGTGATTTCCCTAGCGGAGGAGATACGCAGTATTTT.

This clone was counted at least ten times. The rearrangement links TRBV10-1 to TRBJ1-1, with D hard to call. CDR3 length: 13 amino acids. The ends were cut back, 6 bases at V and 0 bases at J, with 8 bases in the middle. CDR1 WNHNN and CDR2 SYGVQD come from the germline V gene (reference sequence). CDR3 coding DNA: TGCGCCAGCAGAAAAACAGTGAACACTGAAGCTTTCTTT. It encodes CASRKTVNTEAFF.

The chain combines TRBV5-6 with TRBJ1-6; 8 bases align to TRBD1. Germline assignment: CDR1 SGHDT and CDR2 YYEEEE. The CDR3 has 16 amino acids. Germline trimming cut 4 bases from V and 8 bases from J; bases unmatched to any gene: 11. The CDR3: CASSHPGQGSDSPLHF. The CDR3 nucleotides are TGTGCCAGCAGCCACCCCGGACAGGGTTCGGATTCACCCCTCCACTTT.

This clone showed up just once. V and J are TRBV24-1 and TRBJ2-3, with D possibly TRBD1 on 5 matching bases. V was clipped by 4 bases and J by 0 bases, with 10 bases between them. The CDR3 is 15 amino acids. CDR1 is KGHDR, CDR2 SFDVKD, per germline. CDR3 DNA sequence: TGTGCCACCAGTGAGGACACCACTAGCACAGATACGCAGTATTTT. Residues: CATSEDTTSTDTQYF.

The rearrangement joins TRBV3-1 (or the pseudogene TRBV3-2) to TRBJ1-5, with TRBD1 matching 7 bases. Trimming cost V 5 bases and J 3 bases; bases outside gene matches: 7. The CDR3 has 15 amino acids. Germline CDR1 is LGHDT and CDR2 is YNNKEL (reference sequence). The CDR3 spells CASSSRQGYNQPQHF. The CDR3 coding sequence is TGTGCCAGCAGCTCCCGACAGGGTTACAATCAGCCCCAGCATTTT.